The clone carrying this T cell receptor beta chain was seen repeatedly, ten times or more. Its antigen remains unknown. The source of the sample is a study of prognosis after radiotherapy for stage I lung cancer. The overall study: Each patient with non-small cell lung cancer was deemed medically inoperable. Overall study results and limits: Between patients with and without metastases, TRBV and TRBJ gene usage reportedly differed.

A draw of 5 to 7 milliliters of peripheral blood took place at each of two time points. TCR beta CDR3 amplification from genomic DNA was performed by two-round multiplex PCR. Amplification during the initial PCR round employed primers specific to each TRBV and TRBJ gene. The second round of PCR employed universal primers. A single record per CDR3 protein comes from TCRdb applying MiXCR to the multiplex PCR reads. Among 20,000 or so distinct CDR3 sequences listed, roughly 45% were seen once. This CDR3 has 13 amino acids. The V gene lost 7 bases and the J gene lost 5 bases, with 12 bases spanning the gap. Germline V CDR1 and CDR2: MNHNS, SASEGT.

The clonotype originates from a donor over 45 with non-small cell lung cancer. This chain uses TRBV6-1 with TRBJ1-5; D is ambiguous. Sequenced material: PBMCs, taken before or after stereotactic body radiation therapy (not recorded which). The CDR3 region has the DNA TGTGCCAGCAAACGTTTGGGTGATCAGCCCCAGCATTTT. Encoded protein: CASKRLGDQPQHF.